This is a list of T cell receptor beta chains from one sample in a study of blood T cells in healthy people across ages. TCRdb fed the 5' RACE reads into MiXCR, producing one record per CDR3 protein. This sample has 350,000 to 450,000 distinct CDR3 sequences, with approximately 52% found just once. Sequencing was done on a sample of blood. The receptors originated from a man aged 55 to 70 in good health. Each CDR3 is given with its conserved first and last residue.

TRBJ1-2 | TRBV2 | CASSRQQGFLYGYTF
TRBJ2-6 | TRBV7-2 | CASSLAGFGGFGSGANVLTF
TRBJ2-1 | TRBV29-1 | CSVEAWGTSGKPYNEQFF
TRBJ2-5 | TRBV5-1 | CASSVVGEETQYF
TRBJ1-4 | TRBV4-1 | CASSQEEERTGDEKLFF
TRBJ1-1 | TRBV29-1 | CSVGTGNTEAFF
TRBJ1-5 | TRBV5-1 | CASSLGGPNQPQHF
TRBJ1-6 | TRBV10-2 | CASRTGESPLHF
TRBJ1-4 | TRBV7-2 | CASSFRGRATNEKLFF
TRBJ2-1 | TRBV7-2 | CASSPGASYFF
TRBJ2-5 | TRBV7-9 | CASSLALASHGQYF
TRBJ2-7 | TRBV6-5 | CASRLGELGAQYF
TRBJ2-3 | TRBV20-1 | CSARGATGRTDTQYF
TRBJ2-2 | TRBV20-1 | CSARRQSAGELFF
TRBJ1-2 | TRBV3-1 | CASSRGQAGGYTF
TRBJ1-5 | TRBV30 | CAAGTGLNQPQHF
TRBJ2-1 | TRBV29-1 | CSVVPMDQPGNEQFF
TRBJ2-1 | TRBV29-1 | CSIDRGRFGEQFF
TRBJ2-1 | TRBV7-8 | CASSLHGRGNEQFF
TRBJ2-7 | TRBV7-2 | CASTRGGTPYEQYF
NA | TRBV20-1 | CSADLGDMQYF
TRBJ2-5 | TRBV20-1 | CSARELGATGGTQYF
TRBJ2-3 | TRBV7-2 | CASSFGSGRGAVQYF
TRBJ2-5 | TRBV29-1 | CSVVQQETQYF
TRBJ2-7 | TRBV7-2 | CASSLLAGYEQYF
TRBJ2-4 | TRBV28 | CASSPGGEGRKEQYF
TRBJ1-1 | TRBV28 | CASSLRVGEAFF
TRBJ1-1 | TRBV18 | CATRGGSGTTEAFF
TRBJ1-6 | TRBV20-1 | CSAPAAGQNNSPLHF
TRBJ2-5 | TRBV9 | CASSRRMQETQYF
TRBJ2-1 | TRBV7-9 | CASSLDSGGSPSYNEQFF
TRBJ1-1 | TRBV7-9 | CASSLGRGAKVTEAFF
TRBJ2-7 | TRBV6-6 | CASRPTGTGPHEQYF
TRBJ1-5 | TRBV4-1 | CASSQGIGASSNQPQHF
TRBJ2-4 | TRBV20-1 | CSAPDRDKDIQYF
TRBJ2-1 | TRBV20-1 | CSASVRSAFNEQFF
TRBJ2-7 | TRBV20-1 | CSAPRGRGREQYF
NA | TRBV5-1 | CASSSLGWETQYF
NA | TRBV18 | CASSPLRTGANEQYF
TRBJ2-7 | TRBV20-1 | CSALRLPTYEQYF
TRBJ2-5 | TRBV7-9 | CASSPLLRSGEMGQETQYF
TRBJ2-7 | TRBV6-2/TRBV6-3 | CASKEGARGQYF